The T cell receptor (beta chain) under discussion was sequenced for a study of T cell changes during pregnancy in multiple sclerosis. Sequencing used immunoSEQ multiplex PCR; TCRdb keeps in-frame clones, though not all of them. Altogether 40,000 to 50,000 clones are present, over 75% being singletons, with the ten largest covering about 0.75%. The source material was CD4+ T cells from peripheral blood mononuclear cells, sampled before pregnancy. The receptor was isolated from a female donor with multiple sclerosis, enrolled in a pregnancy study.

CDR3 coding DNA: TGTGCCAGCAGGTCCCGTGACAGGGCTGAAAAACTGTTTTTT. It translates to CASRSRDRAEKLFF. The chain is built from TRBV2 and TRBJ1-4; TRBD1 aligns across 7 bases. The CDR3 spans 14 residues. Germline V gene sequence: CDR1 SNHLY, CDR2 FYNNEI. V lost 6 bases to trimming and J lost 7 bases; unmatched junction nucleotides: 8.